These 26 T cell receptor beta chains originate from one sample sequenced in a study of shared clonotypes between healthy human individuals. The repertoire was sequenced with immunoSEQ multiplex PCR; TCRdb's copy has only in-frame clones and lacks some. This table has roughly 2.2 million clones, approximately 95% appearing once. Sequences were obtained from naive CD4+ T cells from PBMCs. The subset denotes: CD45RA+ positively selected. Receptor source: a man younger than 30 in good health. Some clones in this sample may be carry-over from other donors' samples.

The CDR3 nucleotides are TGTGCCAGTAGCCGTACTAGCGGGGGCACCTACGAGCAGTACTTC. This encodes CASSRTSGGTYEQYF. This chain links TRBV19 with TRBJ2-7; 11 positions match TRBD2. V dropped 6 bases and J dropped 2; count of bases not matched to a gene: 6. CDR3 size: 15 residues. Germline V CDR1 and CDR2: LNHDA, SQIVND (reference sequence).

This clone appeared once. CDR3 sequence reads: CAWSVRQRAYNEQFF. The CDR3 nucleotides are TGTGCCTGGAGTGTACGGCAAAGAGCCTACAATGAGCAGTTCTTC. V usage is TRBV30 and J usage is TRBJ2-1; D not certain. The germline V gene has CDR1 GTSNPN and CDR2 SVGIG (reference sequence). Trimming removed 0 bases at V and 2 bases at J, with 11 bases between. The CDR3 loop spans 15 amino acids.

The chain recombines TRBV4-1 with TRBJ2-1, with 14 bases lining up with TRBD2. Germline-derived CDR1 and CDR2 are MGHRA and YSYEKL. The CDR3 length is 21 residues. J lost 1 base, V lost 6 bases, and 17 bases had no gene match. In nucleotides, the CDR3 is TGCGCCAGCAGACGAAAATTGTTGGGACTAGCGGGAGAGGGGTCCTACAATGAGCAGTTCTTC. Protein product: CASRRKLLGLAGEGSYNEQFF.

CDR3 sequence (DNA): TGCGCCAGCAGCGCTCGGACAGGGGCGATAGGGAGCAATCAGCCCCAGCATTTT. Protein sequence: CASSARTGAIGSNQPQHF. The rearrangement uses TRBV4-1 and TRBJ1-5; 9 bases align to TRBD1. CDR1 is MGHRA and CDR2 is YSYEKL in the germline V gene. The length of the CDR3 is 18 residues. The V and J ends lost 5 bases and 1 base, in that order; junction bases with no gene match: 12.

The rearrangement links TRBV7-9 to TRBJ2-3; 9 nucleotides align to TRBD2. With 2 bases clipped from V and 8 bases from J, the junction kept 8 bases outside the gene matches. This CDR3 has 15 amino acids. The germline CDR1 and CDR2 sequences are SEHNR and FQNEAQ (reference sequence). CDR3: CASSLTASGKGTQYF. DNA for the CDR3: TGTGCCAGCAGCTTAACGGCTAGCGGGAAGGGTACGCAGTATTTT. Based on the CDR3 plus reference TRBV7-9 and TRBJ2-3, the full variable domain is DTGVSQNPRHKITKRGQNVTFRCDPISEHNRLYWYRQTLGQGPEFLTYFQNEAQLEKSRLLSDRFSAERPKGSFSTLEIQRTEQGDSAMYLCASSLTASGKGTQYFGPGTRLTVL.

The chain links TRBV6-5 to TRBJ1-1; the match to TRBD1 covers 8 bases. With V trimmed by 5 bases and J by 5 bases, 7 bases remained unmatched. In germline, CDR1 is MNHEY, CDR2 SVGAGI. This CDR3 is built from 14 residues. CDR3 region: CASSLGQGGTEAFF. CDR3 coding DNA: TGTGCCAGCAGTCTCGGACAGGGCGGGACTGAAGCTTTCTTT.

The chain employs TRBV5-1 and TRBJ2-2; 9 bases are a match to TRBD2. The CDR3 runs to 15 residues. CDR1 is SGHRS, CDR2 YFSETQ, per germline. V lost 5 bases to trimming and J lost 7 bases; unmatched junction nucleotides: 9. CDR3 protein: CASSSNSGSGGELFF. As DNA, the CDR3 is TGCGCCAGCAGTTCTAATAGCGGGAGCGGCGGGGAGCTGTTTTTT.

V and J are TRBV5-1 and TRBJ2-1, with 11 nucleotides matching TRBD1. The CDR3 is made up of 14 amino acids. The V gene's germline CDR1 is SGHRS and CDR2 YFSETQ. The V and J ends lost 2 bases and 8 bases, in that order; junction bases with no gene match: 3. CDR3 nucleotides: TGCGCCAGCAGCTTCAGGACAGGGGGCGATGAGCAGTTCTTC. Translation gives CASSFRTGGDEQFF. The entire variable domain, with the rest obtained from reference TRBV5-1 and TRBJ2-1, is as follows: KAGVTQTPRYLIKTRGQQVTLSCSPISGHRSVSWYQQTPGQGLQFLFEYFSETQRNKGNFPGRFSGRQFSNSRSEMNVSTLELGDSALYLCASSFRTGGDEQFFGPGTRLTVL.

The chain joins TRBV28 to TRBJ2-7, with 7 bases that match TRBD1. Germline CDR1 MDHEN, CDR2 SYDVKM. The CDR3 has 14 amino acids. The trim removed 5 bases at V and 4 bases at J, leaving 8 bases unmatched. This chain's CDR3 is CASSQSRGMYEQYF. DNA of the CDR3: TGTGCCAGCAGTCAGAGCAGGGGGATGTACGAGCAGTACTTC. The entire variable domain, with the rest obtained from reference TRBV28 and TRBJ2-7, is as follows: DVKVTQSSRYLVKRTGEKVFLECVQDMDHENMFWYRQDPGLGLRLIYFSYDVKMKEKGDIPEGYSVSREKKERFSLILESASTNQTSMYLCASSQSRGMYEQYFGPGTRLTVT.

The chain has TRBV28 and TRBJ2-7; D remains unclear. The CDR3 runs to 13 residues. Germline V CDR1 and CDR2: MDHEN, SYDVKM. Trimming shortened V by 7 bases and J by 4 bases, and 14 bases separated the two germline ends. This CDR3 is CASNRQRLYEQYF. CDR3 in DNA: TGTGCCAGCAATCGGCAGAGACTTTACGAGCAGTACTTC.

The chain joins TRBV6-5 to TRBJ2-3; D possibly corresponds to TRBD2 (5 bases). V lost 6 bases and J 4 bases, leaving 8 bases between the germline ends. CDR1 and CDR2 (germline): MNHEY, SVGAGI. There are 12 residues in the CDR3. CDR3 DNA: TGTGCCAGCAGGGGAGATGCAGATACGCAGTATTTT. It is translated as CASRGDADTQYF.

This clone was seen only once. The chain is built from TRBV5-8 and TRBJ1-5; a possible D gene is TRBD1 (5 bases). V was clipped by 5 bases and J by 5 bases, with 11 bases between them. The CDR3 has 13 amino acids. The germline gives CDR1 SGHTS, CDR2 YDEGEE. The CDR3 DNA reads TGTGCCAGCAGTCGACAGACATATCAGCCCCAGCATTTT. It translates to CASSRQTYQPQHF. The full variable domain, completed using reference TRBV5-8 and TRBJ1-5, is EAGVTQSPTHLIKTRGQQATLRCSPISGHTSVYWYQQALGLGLQFLLWYDEGEERNRGNFPPRFSGRQFPNYSSELNVNALELEDSALYLCASSRQTYQPQHFGDGTRLSIL.

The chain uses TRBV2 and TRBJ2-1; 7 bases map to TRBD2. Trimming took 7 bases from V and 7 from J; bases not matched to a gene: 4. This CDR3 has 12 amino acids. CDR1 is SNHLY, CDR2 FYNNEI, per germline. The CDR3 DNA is TGTGCCAGCAAGGTGGGGGGGAATGAGCAGTTCTTC. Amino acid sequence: CASKVGGNEQFF.

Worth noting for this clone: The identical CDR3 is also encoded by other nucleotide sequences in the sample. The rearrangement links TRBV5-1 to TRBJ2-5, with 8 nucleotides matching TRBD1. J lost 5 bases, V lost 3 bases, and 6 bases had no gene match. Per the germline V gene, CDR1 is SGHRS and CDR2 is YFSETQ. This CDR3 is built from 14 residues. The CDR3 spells CASSWGTGAETQYF. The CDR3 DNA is TGCGCCAGCAGCTGGGGGACAGGAGCGGAGACCCAGTACTTC. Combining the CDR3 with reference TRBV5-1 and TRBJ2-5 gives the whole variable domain KAGVTQTPRYLIKTRGQQVTLSCSPISGHRSVSWYQQTPGQGLQFLFEYFSETQRNKGNFPGRFSGRQFSNSRSEMNVSTLELGDSALYLCASSWGTGAETQYFGPGTRLLVL.

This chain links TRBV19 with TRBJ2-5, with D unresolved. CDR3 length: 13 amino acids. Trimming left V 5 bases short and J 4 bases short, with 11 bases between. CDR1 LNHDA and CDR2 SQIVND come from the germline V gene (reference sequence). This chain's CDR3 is CASSFRVRETQYF. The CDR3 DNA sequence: TGTGCCAGTAGTTTCCGGGTCCGAGAGACCCAGTACTTC.

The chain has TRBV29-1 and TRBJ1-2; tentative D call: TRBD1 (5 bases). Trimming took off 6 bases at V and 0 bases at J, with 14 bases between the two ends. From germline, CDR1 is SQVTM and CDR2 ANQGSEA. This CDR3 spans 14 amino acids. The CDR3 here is CSVSGGDTNYGYTF. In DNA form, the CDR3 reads TGCAGCGTCAGCGGGGGGGATACTAACTATGGCTACACCTTC.

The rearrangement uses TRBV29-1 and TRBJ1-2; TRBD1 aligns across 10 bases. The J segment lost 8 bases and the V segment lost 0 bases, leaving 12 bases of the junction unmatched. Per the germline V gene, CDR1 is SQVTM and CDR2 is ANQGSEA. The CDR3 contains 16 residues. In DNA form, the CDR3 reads TGCAGCGTTGAAGACTTCCCGGGACAGGGGCTTAAGGGCTACACCTTC. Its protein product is CSVEDFPGQGLKGYTF.

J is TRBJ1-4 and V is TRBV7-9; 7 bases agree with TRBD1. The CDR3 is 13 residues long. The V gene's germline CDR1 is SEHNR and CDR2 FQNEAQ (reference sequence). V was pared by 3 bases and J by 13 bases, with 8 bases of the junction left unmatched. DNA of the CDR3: TGTGCCAGCAGCTTCCGGACAGGTCTGAGACTGTTTTTT. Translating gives CASSFRTGLRLFF.

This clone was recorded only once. CDR3 coding DNA: TGCGCCAGCAGCCGCCCAGGACAGGCCTACGAGCAGTACTTC. Its translation is CASSRPGQAYEQYF. The chain carries TRBV5-1 and TRBJ2-7; 7 bases map to TRBD1. Germline trimming cut 4 bases from V and 2 bases from J; bases unmatched to any gene: 6. This CDR3 is 14 amino acids long. The germline V gene encodes CDR1 SGHRS and CDR2 YFSETQ.

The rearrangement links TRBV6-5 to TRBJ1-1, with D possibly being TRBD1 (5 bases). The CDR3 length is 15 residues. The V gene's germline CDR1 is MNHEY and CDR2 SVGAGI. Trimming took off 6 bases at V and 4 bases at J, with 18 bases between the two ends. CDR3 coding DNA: TGTGCCAGCAGCCCTCGGGGCGGGTTGTCCACTGAAGCTTTCTTT. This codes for CASSPRGGLSTEAFF.

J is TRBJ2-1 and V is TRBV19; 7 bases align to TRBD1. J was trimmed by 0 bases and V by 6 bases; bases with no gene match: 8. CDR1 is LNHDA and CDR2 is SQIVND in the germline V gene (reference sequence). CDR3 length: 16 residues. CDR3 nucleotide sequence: TGTGCCAGTAGAACCGCCGGGACAGACTCCTACAATGAGCAGTTCTTC. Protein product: CASRTAGTDSYNEQFF. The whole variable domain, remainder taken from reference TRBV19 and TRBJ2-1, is DGGITQSPKYLFRKEGQNVTLSCEQNLNHDAMYWYRQDPGQGLRLIYYSQIVNDFQKGDIAEGYSVSREKKESFPLTVTSAQKNPTAFYLCASRTAGTDSYNEQFFGPGTRLTVL.

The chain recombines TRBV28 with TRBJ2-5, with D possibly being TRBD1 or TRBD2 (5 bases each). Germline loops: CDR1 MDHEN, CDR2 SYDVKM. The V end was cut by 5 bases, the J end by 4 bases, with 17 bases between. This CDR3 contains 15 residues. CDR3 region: CASSTGRPVGETQYF. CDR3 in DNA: TGTGCCAGCAGTACGGGACGGCCAGTGGGAGAGACCCAGTACTTC.

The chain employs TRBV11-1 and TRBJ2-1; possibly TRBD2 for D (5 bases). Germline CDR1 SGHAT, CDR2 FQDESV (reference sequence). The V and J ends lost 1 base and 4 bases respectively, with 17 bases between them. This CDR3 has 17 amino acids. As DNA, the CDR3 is TGTGCCAGCAGCTTAGTGAGTCCAGCGGATGGGTACAATGAGCAGTTCTTC. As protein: CASSLVSPADGYNEQFF.

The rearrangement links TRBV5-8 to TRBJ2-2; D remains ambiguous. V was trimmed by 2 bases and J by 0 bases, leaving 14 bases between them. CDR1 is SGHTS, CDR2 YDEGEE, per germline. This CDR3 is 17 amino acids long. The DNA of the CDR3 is TGTGCCAGCAGCTTATGGCGCGGAGCTTCGAACACCGGGGAGCTGTTTTTT. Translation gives CASSLWRGASNTGELFF.

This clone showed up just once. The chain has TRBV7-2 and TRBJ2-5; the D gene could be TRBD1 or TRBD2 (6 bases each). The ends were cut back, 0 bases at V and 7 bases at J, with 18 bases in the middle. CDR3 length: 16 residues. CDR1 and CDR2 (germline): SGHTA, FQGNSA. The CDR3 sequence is CASSLAQGGNPGTQYF. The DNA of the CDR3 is TGTGCCAGCAGCTTAGCACAGGGCGGGAACCCGGGGACCCAGTACTTC. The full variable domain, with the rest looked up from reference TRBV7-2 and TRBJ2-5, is GAGVSQSPSNKVTEKGKDVELRCDPISGHTALYWYRQSLGQGLEFLIYFQGNSAPDKSGLPSDRFSAERTGGSVSTLTIQRTQQEDSAVYLCASSLAQGGNPGTQYFGPGTRLLVL.

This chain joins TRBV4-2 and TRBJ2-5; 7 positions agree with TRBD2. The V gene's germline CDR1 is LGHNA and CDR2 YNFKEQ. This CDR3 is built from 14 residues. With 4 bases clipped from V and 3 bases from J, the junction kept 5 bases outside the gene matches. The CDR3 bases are TGTGCCAGCAGCCCCCCGGGGAGGGAAGAGACCCAGTACTTC. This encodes CASSPPGREETQYF.